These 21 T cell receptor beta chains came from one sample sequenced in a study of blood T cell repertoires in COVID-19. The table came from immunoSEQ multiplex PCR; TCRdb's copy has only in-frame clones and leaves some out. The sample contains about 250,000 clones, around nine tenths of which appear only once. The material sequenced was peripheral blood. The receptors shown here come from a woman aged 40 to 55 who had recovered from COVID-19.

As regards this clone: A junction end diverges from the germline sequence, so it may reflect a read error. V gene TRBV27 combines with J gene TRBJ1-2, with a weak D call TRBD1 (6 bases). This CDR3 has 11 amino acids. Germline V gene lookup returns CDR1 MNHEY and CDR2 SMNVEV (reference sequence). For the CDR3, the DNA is TGCGCGGGGGCCGGAGACTATGGCTACACCTTC. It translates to CAGAGDYGYTF.

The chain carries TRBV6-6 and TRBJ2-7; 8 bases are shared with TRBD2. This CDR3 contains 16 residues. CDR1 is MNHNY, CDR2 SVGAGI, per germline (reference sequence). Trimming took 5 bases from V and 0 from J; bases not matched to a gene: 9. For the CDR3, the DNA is TGTGCCAGCAGTAACACCCCCGGGACTAGCTCCTACGAGCAGTACGTC. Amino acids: CASSNTPGTSSYEQYV.

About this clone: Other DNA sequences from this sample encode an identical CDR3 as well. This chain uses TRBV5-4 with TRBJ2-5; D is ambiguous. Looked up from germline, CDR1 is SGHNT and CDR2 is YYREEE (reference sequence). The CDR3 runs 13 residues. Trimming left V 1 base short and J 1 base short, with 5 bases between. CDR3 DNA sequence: TGTGCCAGCAGCTTGCCCAGCCAAGAGACCCAGTACTTC. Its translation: CASSLPSQETQYF.

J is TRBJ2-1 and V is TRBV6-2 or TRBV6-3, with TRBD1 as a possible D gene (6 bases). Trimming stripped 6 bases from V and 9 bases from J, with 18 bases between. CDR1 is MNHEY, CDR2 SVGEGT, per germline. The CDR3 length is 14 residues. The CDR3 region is CASSHAIQGIEQFF. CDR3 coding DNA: TGTGCCAGCAGCCACGCCATCCAGGGGATTGAGCAGTTCTTC.

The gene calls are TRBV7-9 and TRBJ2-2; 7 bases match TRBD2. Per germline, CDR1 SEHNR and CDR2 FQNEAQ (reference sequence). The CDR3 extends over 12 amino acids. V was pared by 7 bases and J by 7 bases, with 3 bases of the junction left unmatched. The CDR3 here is CASTQRGGELFF. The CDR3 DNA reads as TGTGCCAGCACCCAGCGGGGCGGGGAGCTGTTTTTT.

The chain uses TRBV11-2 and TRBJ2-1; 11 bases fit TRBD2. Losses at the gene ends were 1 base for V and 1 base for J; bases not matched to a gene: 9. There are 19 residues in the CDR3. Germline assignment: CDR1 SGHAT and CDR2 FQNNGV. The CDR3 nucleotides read TGTGCCAGCAGCTTAGTGGCGACTAGCGGGAAGCGGTCCTACAATGAGCAGTTCTTC. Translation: CASSLVATSGKRSYNEQFF.

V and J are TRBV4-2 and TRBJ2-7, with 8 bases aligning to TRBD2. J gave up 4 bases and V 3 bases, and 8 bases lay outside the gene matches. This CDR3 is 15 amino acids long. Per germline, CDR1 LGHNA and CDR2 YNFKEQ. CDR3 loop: CASSHPRRGAYEQYF. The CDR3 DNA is TGTGCCAGCAGCCACCCCCGGCGGGGGGCTTACGAGCAGTACTTC.

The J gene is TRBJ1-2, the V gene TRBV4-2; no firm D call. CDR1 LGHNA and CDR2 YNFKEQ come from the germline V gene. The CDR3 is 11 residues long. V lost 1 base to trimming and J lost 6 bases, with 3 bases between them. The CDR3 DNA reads TGTGCCAGCAGCCAAGGGCATGGCTACACCTTC. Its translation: CASSQGHGYTF.

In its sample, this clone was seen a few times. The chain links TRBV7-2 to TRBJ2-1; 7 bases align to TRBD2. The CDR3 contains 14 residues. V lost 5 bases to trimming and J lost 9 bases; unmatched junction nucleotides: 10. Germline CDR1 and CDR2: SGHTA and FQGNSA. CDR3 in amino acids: CASSPDLWGGEQFF. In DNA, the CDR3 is TGTGCCAGCAGCCCCGACCTCTGGGGGGGTGAGCAGTTCTTC.

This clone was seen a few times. For the CDR3, the DNA is TGTGCCAGCAGCGGTACAGGGGGCTACGATAATTCACCCCTCCACTTT. Residues: CASSGTGGYDNSPLHF. The gene calls are TRBV5-4 and TRBJ1-6, with 9 bases identical to TRBD1. The CDR3 is made up of 16 amino acids. Germline trimming cut 4 bases from V and 5 bases from J; bases unmatched to any gene: 7. Germline V gives CDR1 SGHNT, CDR2 YYREEE (reference sequence).

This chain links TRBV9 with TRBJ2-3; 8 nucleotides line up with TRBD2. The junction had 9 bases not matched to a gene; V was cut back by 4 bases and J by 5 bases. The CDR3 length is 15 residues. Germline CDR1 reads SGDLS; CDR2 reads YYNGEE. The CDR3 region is CASSPPGLGKDTQYF. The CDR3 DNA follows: TGTGCCAGCAGCCCGCCGGGACTAGGGAAAGATACGCAGTATTTT.

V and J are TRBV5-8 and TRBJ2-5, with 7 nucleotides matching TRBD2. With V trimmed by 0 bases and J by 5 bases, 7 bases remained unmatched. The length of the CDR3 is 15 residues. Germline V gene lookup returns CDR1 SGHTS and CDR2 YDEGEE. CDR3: CASSLVARERETQYF. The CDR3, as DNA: TGTGCCAGCAGCTTGGTGGCGCGGGAGAGGGAGACCCAGTACTTC.

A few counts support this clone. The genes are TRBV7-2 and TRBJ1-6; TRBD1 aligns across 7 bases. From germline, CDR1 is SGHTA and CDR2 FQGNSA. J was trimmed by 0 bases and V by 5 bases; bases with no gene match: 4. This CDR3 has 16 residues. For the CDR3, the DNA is TGTGCCAGCAGCCAGGGACAGAGCTCCTATAATTCACCCCTCCACTTT. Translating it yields CASSQGQSSYNSPLHF. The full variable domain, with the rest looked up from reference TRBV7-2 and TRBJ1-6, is GAGVSQSPSNKVTEKGKDVELRCDPISGHTALYWYRQSLGQGLEFLIYFQGNSAPDKSGLPSDRFSAERTGGSVSTLTIQRTQQEDSAVYLCASSQGQSSYNSPLHFGNGTRLTVT.

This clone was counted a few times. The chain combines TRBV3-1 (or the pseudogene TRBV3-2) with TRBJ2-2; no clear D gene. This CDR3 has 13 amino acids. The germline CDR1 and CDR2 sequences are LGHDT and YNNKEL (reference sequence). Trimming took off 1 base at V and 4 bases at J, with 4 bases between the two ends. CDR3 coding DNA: TGTGCCAGCAGCCAAGTTCGCACCGGGGAGCTGTTTTTT. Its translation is CASSQVRTGELFF.

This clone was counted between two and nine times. The CDR3 loop is CAWSVSQFTQYF. In DNA, the CDR3 is TGTGCCTGGAGTGTATCCCAGTTTACGCAGTATTTT. V and J are TRBV30 and TRBJ2-3, with D unresolved. V shed 0 bases and J shed 8 bases, with 9 bases lying between them. This CDR3 has 12 amino acids. CDR1 is GTSNPN and CDR2 is SVGIG in the germline V gene (reference sequence). Drawing the rest from reference TRBV30 and TRBJ2-3, the complete variable domain is SQTIHQWPATLVQPVGSPLSLECTVEGTSNPNLYWYRQAAGRGLQLLFYSVGIGQISSEVPQNLSASRPQDRQFILSSKKLLLSDSGFYLCAWSVSQFTQYFGPGTRLTVL.

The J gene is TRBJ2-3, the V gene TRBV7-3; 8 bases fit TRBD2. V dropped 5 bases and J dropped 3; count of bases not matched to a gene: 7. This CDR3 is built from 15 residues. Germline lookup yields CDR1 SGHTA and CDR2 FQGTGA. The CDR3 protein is CASSPGTRGTDTQYF. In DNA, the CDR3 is TGTGCCAGCAGCCCCGGGACTAGGGGAACAGATACGCAGTATTTT.

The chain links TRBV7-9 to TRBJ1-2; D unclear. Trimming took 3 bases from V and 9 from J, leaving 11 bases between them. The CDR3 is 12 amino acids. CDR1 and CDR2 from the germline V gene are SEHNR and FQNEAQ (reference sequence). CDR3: CASSLETWRYTF. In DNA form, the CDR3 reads TGTGCCAGCAGCTTGGAGACGTGGCGCTACACCTTC.

This chain's CDR3 is CAISGTSGSYEQYF. The DNA of the CDR3 is TGTGCCATCAGTGGGACTAGCGGGAGCTACGAGCAGTACTTC. This chain uses TRBV10-3 with TRBJ2-7; 13 bases are shared with TRBD2. Germline CDR1 and CDR2: ENHRY and SYGVKD. This CDR3 spans 14 amino acids. The V segment lost 4 bases and the J segment 3 bases; nucleotides outside the gene matches: 0.

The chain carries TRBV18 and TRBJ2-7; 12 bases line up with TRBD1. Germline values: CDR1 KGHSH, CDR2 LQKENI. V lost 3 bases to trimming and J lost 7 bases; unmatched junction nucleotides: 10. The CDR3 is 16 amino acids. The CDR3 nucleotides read TGTGCCAGCTCACCCCCCCCGGGACAGGGGGCCAGGGAGCAGTACTTC. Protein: CASSPPPGQGAREQYF.

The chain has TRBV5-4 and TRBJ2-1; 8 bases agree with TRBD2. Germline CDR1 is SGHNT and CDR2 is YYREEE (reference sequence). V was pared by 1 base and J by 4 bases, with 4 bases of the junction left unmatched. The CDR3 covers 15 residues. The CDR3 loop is CASSLPGGGYNEQFF. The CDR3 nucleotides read TGTGCCAGCAGCTTGCCGGGGGGGGGTTACAATGAGCAGTTCTTC. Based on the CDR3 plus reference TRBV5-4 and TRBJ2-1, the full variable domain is ETGVTQSPTHLIKTRGQQVTLRCSSQSGHNTVSWYQQALGQGPQFIFQYYREEENGRGNFPPRFSGLQFPNYSSELNVNALELDDSALYLCASSLPGGGYNEQFFGPGTRLTVL.

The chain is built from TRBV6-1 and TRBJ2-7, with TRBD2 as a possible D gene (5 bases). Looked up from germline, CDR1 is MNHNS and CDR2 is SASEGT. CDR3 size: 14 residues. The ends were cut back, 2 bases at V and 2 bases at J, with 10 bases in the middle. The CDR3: CASSEWERPYEQYV. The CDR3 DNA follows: TGTGCCAGCAGTGAATGGGAGCGCCCCTACGAGCAGTACGTC.